Below, 27 T cell receptor beta chains from the same sample are listed, as sequenced in a study of shared T cell receptors in the human thymus. Sequencing used immunoSEQ multiplex PCR; TCRdb keeps in-frame clones, though not all of them. The top ten hold around 0.0099% of the sample, which has about 660,000 clones, more than 75% seen once. These data were also reused for a study on human thymus T cells.

The material sequenced was thymocytes. Every receptor here comes from a boy under two years old with a congenital heart defect.

The chain's CDR3 is CAWNMDRVHEQFF. The CDR3 nucleotides read TGTGCCTGGAACATGGACAGGGTCCATGAGCAGTTCTTC. The chain links TRBV30 to TRBJ2-1, with TRBD1 matching 8 bases. After removal of 4 bases from V and 8 bases from J, the junction contained 7 bases not matched to a gene. In germline, CDR1 is GTSNPN, CDR2 SVGIG (reference sequence). The length of the CDR3 is 13 residues.

The genes are TRBV7-3 and TRBJ1-1; D gene unclear. This CDR3 comprises 13 residues. V dropped 6 bases and J dropped 3 bases, with 11 bases sitting between them. The germline gives CDR1 SGHTA, CDR2 FQGTGA. The CDR3 loop is CASSYDTDTEAFF. CDR3 nucleotide sequence: TGTGCCAGCAGTTATGACACGGACACTGAAGCTTTCTTT.

The chain is built from TRBV27 and TRBJ1-5, with a weak D call TRBD1 (6 bases). Germline loops: CDR1 MNHEY, CDR2 SMNVEV (reference sequence). Trimming left V 2 bases short and J 6 bases short, with 8 bases between. The CDR3 is 13 amino acids. As DNA, the CDR3 is TGTGCCAGCAGTTTAAGGGGGGGTCAGCCCCAGCATTTT. Translated: CASSLRGGQPQHF.

The chain joins TRBV29-1 to TRBJ2-5, with 14 bases aligning to TRBD2. V dropped 7 bases and J dropped 4; count of bases not matched to a gene: 14. Germline CDR1 is SQVTM and CDR2 is ANQGSEA. The CDR3 contains 17 residues. The CDR3 DNA follows: TGCAGCGGACTAAGACTAGCGGGAGGGAACGGCCGAGAGACCCAGTACTTC. Its protein product is CSGLRLAGGNGRETQYF.

V usage is TRBV7-6 and J usage is TRBJ2-6; the match to TRBD2 covers 11 bases. Trimming at V came to 4 bases and at J to 0 bases, leaving 8 bases not matched to a gene. Germline values: CDR1 SGHVS, CDR2 FNYEAQ. The CDR3 spans 19 residues. CDR3 residues: CASSYGLAGAVSGANVLTF. The CDR3 DNA sequence: TGTGCCAGCAGCTACGGACTAGCGGGTGCTGTCTCTGGGGCCAACGTCCTGACTTTC.

The chain is built from TRBV6-5 and TRBJ2-5; tentatively, D is TRBD2 (5 bases). Trimming took off 0 bases at V and 1 base at J, with 12 bases between the two ends. CDR3 length: 16 residues. Germline loops: CDR1 MNHEY, CDR2 SVGAGI. Written as DNA, the CDR3 is TGTGCCAGCAGTTACTCCCCGCGGGCAGGCCAAGAGACCCAGTACTTC. This codes for CASSYSPRAGQETQYF.

This clone was picked up one time. The chain carries TRBV2 and TRBJ2-5; D ambiguous. The CDR3 length is 15 residues. Germline CDR1 and CDR2: SNHLY and FYNNEI. Trimming left V 7 bases short and J 2 bases short, with 17 bases between. The CDR3 nucleotides are TGTGCCAGCACCCACCACAGAGTTCCTCAAGAGACCCAGTACTTC. This sequence encodes CASTHHRVPQETQYF.

CDR3 residues: CASSGDYGYTF. The CDR3 DNA reads TGCGCCAGCAGCGGAGACTATGGCTACACCTTC. This rearrangement joins TRBV5-1 to TRBJ1-2, with D unresolved. The V gene's germline CDR1 is SGHRS and CDR2 YFSETQ. This CDR3 is built from 11 residues. The V end was cut by 4 bases, the J end by 3 bases, with 4 bases between.

The rearrangement uses TRBV12-5 and TRBJ2-3; tentatively, D is TRBD1 (7 bases). Deletions cut 7 bases from V and 0 bases from J, with 17 bases between. This CDR3 is built from 16 residues. Per germline, CDR1 LGHNT and CDR2 FRNRAP. CDR3: CASALARGASTDTQYF. The CDR3 nucleotides are TGTGCTAGTGCCCTTGCCAGGGGGGCTAGCACAGATACGCAGTATTTT.

The chain couples TRBV6-1 to TRBJ2-3, with D maybe TRBD2 (6 bases). Germline assignment: CDR1 MNHNS and CDR2 SASEGT. CDR3 length: 19 residues. Trimming took 3 bases from V and 1 from J, leaving 23 bases between them. The CDR3 coding sequence is TGTGCCAGCAGTGAGGCAGGATCGACGCTAGCGCCGTGCACAGATACGCAGTATTTT. As protein: CASSEAGSTLAPCTDTQYF.

This chain joins TRBV4-3 and TRBJ2-7; D not resolved. From germline, CDR1 is LGHNA and CDR2 YSLEER. The V and J ends lost 1 base and 3 bases respectively, with 10 bases between them. CDR3 length: 14 residues. CDR3 sequence (DNA): TGCGCCAGCAGCCAAGTAAGGCGGCACTACGAGCAGTACTTC. Its translation is CASSQVRRHYEQYF.

V gene TRBV7-9 combines with J gene TRBJ1-1; 7 bases are a match to TRBD1. Trimming took 5 bases from V and 11 from J; bases not matched to a gene: 11. The CDR3 covers 13 residues. The germline V gene has CDR1 SEHNR and CDR2 FQNEAQ (reference sequence). The CDR3 protein is CASSPQTGTLAFF. The CDR3 DNA reads as TGTGCCAGCAGCCCCCAGACAGGGACCTTGGCTTTCTTT.

The chain combines TRBV27 with TRBJ1-1; TRBD1 might be the D (6 bases). The CDR3 has 14 amino acids. CDR1 and CDR2 from the germline V gene are MNHEY and SMNVEV (reference sequence). Trimming removed 7 bases at V and 5 bases at J, with 17 bases between. CDR3 in amino acids: CASTPTAGVTEAFF. As DNA, the CDR3 is TGTGCCAGCACCCCAACGGCAGGGGTTACTGAAGCTTTCTTT.

As concerns this clone: Because the CDR3's place on the DNA is in doubt, the DNA is left out and the CDR3 is given as listed by TCRdb. The chain couples TRBV21-1 to TRBJ1-2; TRBD1, the D gene given by the table, was not confirmed from the DNA. TRBV21-1 counts as a pseudogene. Inclusive of both ends, the CDR3 amounts to 15 amino acids. The CDR3 loop is CASSKFWGRGNGYTF.

V and J are TRBV6-1 and TRBJ1-2, with unresolved D. Deletions cut 5 bases from V and 3 bases from J, with 13 bases between. CDR1 and CDR2 (germline): MNHNS, SASEGT. The CDR3 loop spans 14 amino acids. The CDR3 coding sequence is TGTGCCAGCAGTCCAAGCTTCGGGGACTATGGCTACACCTTC. It yields the protein CASSPSFGDYGYTF.

The gene calls are TRBV5-4 and TRBJ1-1; D is undetermined. CDR3 length: 14 residues. Trimming stripped 4 bases from V and 1 base from J, with 11 bases between. Germline V lookup: CDR1 SGHNT, CDR2 YYREEE (reference sequence). The CDR3 loop is CASSPLEGNTEAFF. The CDR3 nucleotides are TGTGCCAGCAGCCCACTGGAGGGGAACACTGAAGCTTTCTTT.

The CDR3 here is CASSIGDRGNQPQHF. DNA for the CDR3: TGTGCCAGTAGTATTGGAGACAGGGGCAATCAGCCCCAGCATTTT. The chain is built from TRBV19 and TRBJ1-5; 7 bases align to TRBD1. After removal of 3 bases from V and 2 bases from J, the junction contained 4 bases not matched to a gene. The CDR3 contains 15 residues. Germline V gene lookup returns CDR1 LNHDA and CDR2 SQIVND (reference sequence).

The chain combines TRBV28 with TRBJ2-7, with D possibly TRBD2 on 7 matching bases. The germline V and J ends were trimmed by 7 bases and 5 bases, with 24 bases remaining between them. This CDR3 comprises 16 residues. Germline V gives CDR1 MDHEN, CDR2 SYDVKM. The CDR3 DNA follows: TGTGCCAGCACCCTGGCCCCCCGGGGGGCCGGGGACGAGCAGTACTTC. Translation: CASTLAPRGAGDEQYF.

The rearrangement links TRBV2 to TRBJ2-7, with 14 bases aligning to TRBD2. CDR3 length: 16 residues. Germline assignment: CDR1 SNHLY and CDR2 FYNNEI. V dropped 4 bases and J dropped 3; count of bases not matched to a gene: 5. The CDR3 region is CASSVRLAGGGYEQYF. The CDR3, as DNA: TGTGCCAGCAGTGTTAGACTAGCGGGAGGGGGCTACGAGCAGTACTTC.

The chain recombines TRBV4-1 with TRBJ2-1, with TRBD2 matching 12 bases. V shed 4 bases and J 7 bases; nucleotides not matched to a gene: 8. From germline, CDR1 is MGHRA and CDR2 YSYEKL. The CDR3 sequence is 16 residues long. In nucleotides, the CDR3 is TGCGCCAGCAGCCTTCTAGCGGGAGGGCCGAGAAATGAGCAGTTCTTC. This sequence encodes CASSLLAGGPRNEQFF.

The rearrangement uses TRBV4-1 and TRBJ1-1; the D gene is possibly TRBD1 (6 bases). The CDR3 is 16 amino acids. Germline V gene sequence: CDR1 MGHRA, CDR2 YSYEKL. Trimming left V 4 bases short and J 0 bases short, with 15 bases between. The CDR3 coding sequence is TGCGCCAGCAGCCGCCGGGCGGGGGCCCTGAACACTGAAGCTTTCTTT. Translation gives CASSRRAGALNTEAFF.

The V and J genes are TRBV5-4 and TRBJ2-7, with TRBD2 matching over 11 bases. CDR1 and CDR2 (germline): SGHNT, YYREEE (reference sequence). This CDR3 comprises 16 residues. V gave up 6 bases and J gave up 0 bases; unmatched junction bases: 8. In DNA form, the CDR3 reads TGTGCCAGCACCGAAACCGGGACTAGCGGCTCCTACGAGCAGTACTTC. Residues: CASTETGTSGSYEQYF.

V and J are TRBV4-2 and TRBJ1-5; 8 bases match TRBD1. The germline CDR1 and CDR2 sequences are LGHNA and YNFKEQ. The CDR3 consists of 14 residues. The ends lost 2 bases at V and 5 bases at J; junction bases unmatched: 2. DNA for the CDR3: TGTGCCAGCAGCCAATTGACAGGGGATCAGCCCCAGCATTTT. It yields the protein CASSQLTGDQPQHF.

The chain couples TRBV12-5 to TRBJ2-7; D unclear. V was trimmed by 8 bases and J by 2 bases, leaving 13 bases between them. The germline V gene has CDR1 LGHNT and CDR2 FRNRAP. This CDR3 is 13 amino acids long. In DNA, the CDR3 is TGTGCTAGTAATGGGCAGGCTCCCTACGAGCAGTACTTC. This sequence encodes CASNGQAPYEQYF.

V is TRBV9 and J is TRBJ1-2; TRBD1 matches 12 bases. This CDR3 region has 17 residues. Looked up from germline, CDR1 is SGDLS and CDR2 is YYNGEE. V shed 3 bases, J shed 5 bases, and the junction held 11 bases outside the gene matches. CDR3 in DNA: TGTGCCAGCAGCGCGGGACAGGGGGCTTGGTGCCCATATGGCTACACCTTC. Its protein product is CASSAGQGAWCPYGYTF.

This rearrangement joins TRBV9 to TRBJ2-7, with TRBD2 matching over 9 bases. CDR1 and CDR2 from the germline V gene are SGDLS and YYNGEE. The V segment lost 0 bases and the J segment 6 bases; nucleotides outside the gene matches: 7. CDR3 length equals 15 residues. CDR3 in amino acids: CASSVDGGRAREQYF. The CDR3 nucleotides are TGTGCCAGCAGCGTAGACGGCGGGAGGGCCCGCGAGCAGTACTTC. Supplemented by reference TRBV9 and TRBJ2-7, the full variable domain reads DSGVTQTPKHLITATGQRVTLRCSPRSGDLSVYWYQQSLDQGLQFLIQYYNGEERAKGNILERFSAQQFPDLHSELNLSSLELGDSALYFCASSVDGGRAREQYFGPGTRLTVT.

The V call is TRBV1, the J call TRBJ2-1; the table names TRBD2, a call not compared with the DNA. TRBV1 is annotated as a pseudogene. This CDR3 has 16 amino acids. The CDR3 is CTSSQDQREGINEQFF. In nucleotides, the CDR3 is TGCACCAGCAGCCAAGACCAGCGGGAGGGCATCAATGAGCAGTTCTTC.